This T cell receptor beta chain was sequenced during a study of blood T cell repertoires in COVID-19. Looking at the study overall: Specimens from acute and convalescent COVID-19 originated in the United States, Italy and Spain. In each case, the material was cDNA or gDNA derived from T cells, B-cell-depleted T cells, or PBMCs.

The V gene end was trimmed by 7 bases and the J gene end by 4 bases; junction bases not matched to a gene: 8. Germline CDR1 SNHLY, CDR2 FYNNEI. The CDR3 contains 14 residues. Authors' data handling: Reference gene primer amplification gave nucleated cell count estimates. The table came from immunoSEQ multiplex PCR; TCRdb's copy has only in-frame clones and leaves some out. The V and J calls and clone size were taken over from that table, and D and trimming were inferred from the DNA. The data contain 200,000 to 300,000 clones, roughly 80% of them singletons. V usage is TRBV2 and J usage is TRBJ1-2, with 8 bases fitting TRBD1. The sample comprised peripheral blood. The receptor's source is a woman between 55 and 75 years old with active or convalescent COVID-19. The CDR3 DNA is TGTGCCAGCACCGCCGGGACAGGAACCTATGGCTACACCTTC. The encoded protein is CASTAGTGTYGYTF.